These 8 T cell receptor beta chains originate from one sample sequenced in a study of cytomegalovirus exposure and HLA in healthy donors. PCR was performed using 60 Vbeta and 13 Jbeta primers. Clones were read by immunoSEQ multiplex PCR, and TCRdb kept only the in-frame ones, dropping some. The sample has about 140,000 clones, about four fifths seen once. The sequenced sample consisted of PBMCs. The receptors here all came from a man aged 35 to 55 in good health and CMV-seronegative.

The chain uses TRBV28 and TRBJ1-2; the match to TRBD1 covers 8 bases. Germline-derived CDR1 and CDR2 are MDHEN and SYDVKM. J lost 2 bases, V lost 9 bases, and 5 bases had no gene match. The CDR3 consists of 13 residues. DNA for the CDR3: TGTGCCAGGAGACAGGGGTCAAACTATGGCTACACCTTC. This encodes CARRQGSNYGYTF.

The rearrangement uses TRBV4-3 and TRBJ2-7, with a tentative D call TRBD1 (7 bases). Germline CDR1 reads LGHNA; CDR2 reads YSLEER. This CDR3 contains 15 residues. V lost 3 bases and J lost 7, with 19 bases in between. As DNA, the CDR3 is TGCGCCAGCAGCCATTCCCCAGGGGGGCGAAGAGAGCAGTACTTC. It yields the protein CASSHSPGGRREQYF.

V is TRBV9 and J is TRBJ1-4; 8 bases map to TRBD1. CDR3 length equals 18 residues. CDR1 is SGDLS and CDR2 is YYNGEE in the germline V gene. Trimming removed 0 bases from V and 1 base from J; junction bases left unmatched: 8. CDR3 amino acids: CASSVGKTGAQTNEKLFF. CDR3 DNA sequence: TGTGCCAGCAGCGTAGGGAAGACAGGGGCCCAAACTAATGAAAAACTGTTTTTT.

CDR3 nucleotides: TGTGCCAGCAGTGTAGAGGACTCCTACAATGAGCAGTTCTTC. Its translation: CASSVEDSYNEQFF. The chain links TRBV6-4 to TRBJ2-1, with unresolved D. From germline, CDR1 is MRHNA and CDR2 SNTAGT. Deletions cut 4 bases from V and 0 bases from J, with 7 bases between. The CDR3 sequence is 14 residues long.

The chain is built from TRBV5-1 and TRBJ2-5, with D possibly being TRBD2 (7 bases). V lost 5 bases and J lost 5, with 16 bases in between. CDR1 and CDR2 from the germline V gene are SGHRS and YFSETQ. The CDR3 consists of 14 residues. CDR3 loop: CASRVGGGPETQYF. In DNA, the CDR3 is TGCGCCAGCAGAGTTGGGGGGGGGCCGGAGACCCAGTACTTC.

This sequence joins TRBV4-3 and TRBJ2-1; tentatively, D is TRBD2 (6 bases). Germline V gene sequence: CDR1 LGHNA, CDR2 YSLEER. The CDR3 totals 17 residues. V was pared by 0 bases and J by 2 bases, with 14 bases between. The CDR3 coding sequence is TGCGCCAGCAGCCAAGAGGGAGGATGGGGGGCCTACAATGAGCAGTTCTTC. It yields the protein CASSQEGGWGAYNEQFF.

The chain is built from TRBV4-3 and TRBJ2-7, with 10 nucleotides matching TRBD2. The junction had 6 bases not matched to a gene; V was cut back by 0 bases and J by 7 bases. CDR1 is LGHNA and CDR2 is YSLEER in the germline V gene. The CDR3 runs 15 residues. CDR3 region: CASSQDPSGGREQYF. In DNA, the CDR3 is TGCGCCAGCAGCCAAGACCCTAGCGGGGGTCGAGAGCAGTACTTC.

The V and J genes are TRBV11-2 and TRBJ1-2; D remains unclear. The germline V and J ends were trimmed by 0 bases and 2 bases, with 13 bases remaining between them. Germline V gene sequence: CDR1 SGHAT, CDR2 FQNNGV. The length of the CDR3 is 16 residues. For the CDR3, the DNA is TGTGCCAGCAGCTTAGAGGGAGTATCCCAGAACTATGGCTACACCTTC. Residues: CASSLEGVSQNYGYTF.